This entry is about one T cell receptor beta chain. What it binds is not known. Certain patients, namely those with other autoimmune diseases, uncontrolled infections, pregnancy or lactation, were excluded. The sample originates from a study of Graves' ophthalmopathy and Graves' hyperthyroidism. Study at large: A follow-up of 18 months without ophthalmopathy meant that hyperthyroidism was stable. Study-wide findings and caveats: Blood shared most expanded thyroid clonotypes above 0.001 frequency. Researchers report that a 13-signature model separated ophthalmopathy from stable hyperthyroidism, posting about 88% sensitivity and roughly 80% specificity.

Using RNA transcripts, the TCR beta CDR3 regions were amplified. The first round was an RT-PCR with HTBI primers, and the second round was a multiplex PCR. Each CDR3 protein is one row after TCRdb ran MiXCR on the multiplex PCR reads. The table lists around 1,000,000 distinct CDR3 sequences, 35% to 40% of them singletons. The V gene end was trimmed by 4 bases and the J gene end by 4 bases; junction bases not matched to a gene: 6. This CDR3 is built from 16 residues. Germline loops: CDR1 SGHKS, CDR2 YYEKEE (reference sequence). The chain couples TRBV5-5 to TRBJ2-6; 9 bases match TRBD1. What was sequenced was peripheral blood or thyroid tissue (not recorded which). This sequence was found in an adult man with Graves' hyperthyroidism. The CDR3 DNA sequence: TGTGCCAGCAGCGAGGGGACAGGGTACGGGGCCAACGTCCTGACTTTC. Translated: CASSEGTGYGANVLTF.